One and the same sample provided the 19 T cell receptor beta chains below, sequenced in a study of blood T cell repertoires in COVID-19. Some clones are missing from TCRdb's copy, which holds only in-frame ones; the method was immunoSEQ multiplex PCR. The table lists about 66,000 clones, approximately 79% of them singletons. Sequencing was performed on peripheral blood. The receptor set was obtained from a man between 60 and 75 years old with acute or convalescent COVID-19.

This clone was counted only a few times. The gene calls are TRBV6-2 or TRBV6-3 and TRBJ2-1; no definite D call. The CDR3 covers 16 residues. Between the trimmed V and J ends, which lost 6 bases and 0 bases, there was a span of 15 bases. CDR1 MNHEY and CDR2 SVGEGT come from the germline V gene. CDR3 in amino acids: CASSRRWSSSYNEQFF. The CDR3 DNA reads as TGTGCCAGCAGCAGACGATGGTCTAGCTCCTACAATGAGCAGTTCTTC.

The rearrangement joins TRBV2 to TRBJ2-7; TRBD1 agrees at 9 bases. The CDR3 is 15 amino acids. Germline CDR1 SNHLY, CDR2 FYNNEI. V trimming: 0 bases; J trimming: 4 bases; junction bases outside the gene matches: 4. The CDR3 loop reads CASSEARDRDYEQYF. In DNA form, the CDR3 reads TGTGCCAGCAGTGAAGCGCGGGACAGGGATTACGAGCAGTACTTC.

The V gene is TRBV7-2, the J gene TRBJ2-5; 10 nucleotides match TRBD2. This CDR3 comprises 16 residues. V trimming: 5 bases; J trimming: 4 bases; junction bases outside the gene matches: 10. The V gene's germline CDR1 is SGHTA and CDR2 FQGNSA. The DNA of the CDR3 is TGTGCCAGCAGCACCCACGGACTAGCGGCACGAGAGACCCAGTACTTC. It encodes CASSTHGLAARETQYF. Full variable domain (missing parts from reference TRBV7-2 and TRBJ2-5): GAGVSQSPSNKVTEKGKDVELRCDPISGHTALYWYRQSLGQGLEFLIYFQGNSAPDKSGLPSDRFSAERTGGSVSTLTIQRTQQEDSAVYLCASSTHGLAARETQYFGPGTRLLVL.

The chain carries TRBV6-6 and TRBJ2-4, with unresolved D. V was shortened by 3 bases and J by 0 bases, with 9 bases between the two germline ends. The CDR3 contains 15 residues. CDR1 is MNHNY and CDR2 is SVGAGI in the germline V gene (reference sequence). CDR3 loop: CASSYGDSAKNIQYF. In DNA form, the CDR3 reads TGTGCCAGCAGTTATGGAGATTCAGCCAAAAACATTCAGTACTTC.

This chain uses TRBV5-5 with TRBJ1-2; D is unresolved. Between the trimmed V and J ends, which lost 0 bases and 3 bases, there was a span of 9 bases. The CDR3 length is 14 residues. Looked up from germline, CDR1 is SGHKS and CDR2 is YYEKEE (reference sequence). DNA of the CDR3: TGTGCCAGCAGCTTGGGAGGGATCGACTATGGCTACACCTTC. This sequence encodes CASSLGGIDYGYTF.

V usage is TRBV27 and J usage is TRBJ1-2; TRBD1 might be the D (5 bases). V lost 6 bases, J lost 7 bases, and 15 bases lay in between. This CDR3 comprises 13 residues. Germline CDR1 MNHEY, CDR2 SMNVEV (reference sequence). Here the CDR3 DNA reads TGTGCCAGCAGGTCCCCCGGCAGGGCTGGCTACACCTTC. The encoded protein is CASRSPGRAGYTF.

The chain recombines TRBV7-2 with TRBJ2-3; TRBD2 matches 8 bases. CDR1 and CDR2 from the germline V gene are SGHTA and FQGNSA. V lost 5 bases and J lost 8; bases outside the gene matches: 12. The CDR3 extends over 15 amino acids. The CDR3 DNA follows: TGTGCCAGCAGCCCGGGGGGGATGGAAGGTCGTACGCAGTATTTT. Its protein is CASSPGGMEGRTQYF.

The gene calls are TRBV19 and TRBJ1-5; possibly TRBD1 for D (6 bases). The CDR3 covers 13 residues. V lost 5 bases to trimming and J lost 4 bases, with 9 bases between them. Per germline, CDR1 LNHDA and CDR2 SQIVND (reference sequence). The CDR3 is CASSVDRNQPQHF. CDR3 DNA sequence: TGTGCCAGTAGTGTGGACAGAAATCAGCCCCAGCATTTT.

The chain employs TRBV5-1 and TRBJ2-5; 12 nucleotides match TRBD2. This CDR3 is 14 amino acids long. Trimming removed 4 bases from V and 5 bases from J; junction bases left unmatched: 3. The germline V gene has CDR1 SGHRS and CDR2 YFSETQ. DNA for the CDR3: TGCGCCAGCAGCGGAGGGACTAGCGGGGAGACCCAGTACTTC. Translating it yields CASSGGTSGETQYF.

This chain connects TRBV30 to TRBJ1-1; 8 nucleotides match TRBD1. V shed 1 base, J shed 1 base, and the junction held 8 bases outside the gene matches. CDR3 length: 16 amino acids. Germline CDR1 reads GTSNPN; CDR2 reads SVGIG (reference sequence). The CDR3 loop reads CAWSGDRGTKNTEAFF. The CDR3 DNA follows: TGTGCCTGGAGTGGAGACAGGGGCACAAAGAACACTGAAGCTTTCTTT.

The gene calls are TRBV4-2 and TRBJ2-5, with 11 bases aligning to TRBD2. The V gene's germline CDR1 is LGHNA and CDR2 YNFKEQ. CDR3 size: 17 residues. V trimming: 3 bases; J trimming: 5 bases; junction bases outside the gene matches: 11. For the CDR3, the DNA is TGTGCCAGCAGCCAGGCTGGGGGGACTAGCGGTCGGGAGACCCAGTACTTC. As protein: CASSQAGGTSGRETQYF.

CDR3: CASSLSNYNEQFF. The CDR3 coding sequence is TGTGCCAGCAGCCTATCAAACTACAATGAGCAGTTCTTC. The rearrangement joins TRBV7-9 to TRBJ2-1; D is uncertain. This CDR3 comprises 13 residues. CDR1 and CDR2 (germline): SEHNR, FQNEAQ (reference sequence). V was shortened by 5 bases and J by 3 bases, with 8 bases between the two germline ends.

The chain joins TRBV4-3 to TRBJ2-2; 7 bases match TRBD2. Trimming took 4 bases from V and 6 from J; bases not matched to a gene: 11. The CDR3 is made up of 16 amino acids. Germline assignment: CDR1 LGHNA and CDR2 YSLEER. The CDR3 DNA reads as TGCGCCAGCAGCCCCCCAGGGAGGGGTTCCGCCGGGGAGCTGTTTTTT. It encodes CASSPPGRGSAGELFF.

V is TRBV4-1 and J is TRBJ1-2; no clear D gene. Deletions cut 5 bases from V and 6 bases from J, with 10 bases between. The germline V gene encodes CDR1 MGHRA and CDR2 YSYEKL. The CDR3 totals 12 residues. The CDR3 DNA reads as TGCGCCAGCAGCTTCGGGAGGGATGGCTACACCTTC. This gives the protein CASSFGRDGYTF.

The chain joins TRBV4-2 to TRBJ2-1, with D possibly TRBD2 on 6 matching bases. The CDR3 spans 15 residues. V was pared by 0 bases and J by 5 bases, with 11 bases between. Germline assignment: CDR1 LGHNA and CDR2 YNFKEQ. CDR3 nucleotides: TGTGCCAGCAGCCAAGAGGGTCAGCGGGACAATGAGCAGTTCTTC. It translates to CASSQEGQRDNEQFF.

Concerning this clone: Distinct nucleotide sequences in the sample also encode this CDR3. The chain uses TRBV7-2 and TRBJ2-7, with 8 bases fitting TRBD1. The CDR3 contains 15 residues. The germline gives CDR1 SGHTA, CDR2 FQGNSA. J lost 3 bases, V lost 1 base, and 5 bases had no gene match. The CDR3 DNA is TGTGCCAGCAGCTTAGAATGGGACAGGAGCTACGAGCAGTACTTC. Translating it yields CASSLEWDRSYEQYF.

The gene calls are TRBV2 and TRBJ2-1, with 10 bases that match TRBD1. CDR1 is SNHLY and CDR2 is FYNNEI in the germline V gene. Unmatched junction bases numbered 7, after V lost 6 bases and J lost 5 bases. This CDR3 region has 15 residues. The CDR3 DNA is TGTGCCAGCAGAGGGGACAGGGGTGACCACAATGAGCAGTTCTTC. This encodes CASRGDRGDHNEQFF.

In its sample, this clone was seen a few times. This CDR3 is CASRRVLNTEAFF. CDR3 sequence (DNA): TGTGCCAGCAGGCGGGTGCTGAACACTGAAGCTTTCTTT. This rearrangement joins TRBV2 to TRBJ1-1; D remains unclear. The CDR3 totals 13 residues. In germline, CDR1 is SNHLY, CDR2 FYNNEI. V was trimmed by 6 bases and J by 0 bases, leaving 8 bases between them.

The rearrangement joins TRBV11-3 to TRBJ2-3; a weak D match, TRBD2 (5 bases). Trimming left V 5 bases short and J 5 bases short, with 17 bases between. CDR1 is SGHNT and CDR2 is YENEEA in the germline V gene. The length of the CDR3 is 15 residues. CDR3 sequence reads: CASSPRTGVGDTQYF. The CDR3 DNA follows: TGTGCCAGCAGCCCAAGGACTGGGGTTGGAGATACGCAGTATTTT.